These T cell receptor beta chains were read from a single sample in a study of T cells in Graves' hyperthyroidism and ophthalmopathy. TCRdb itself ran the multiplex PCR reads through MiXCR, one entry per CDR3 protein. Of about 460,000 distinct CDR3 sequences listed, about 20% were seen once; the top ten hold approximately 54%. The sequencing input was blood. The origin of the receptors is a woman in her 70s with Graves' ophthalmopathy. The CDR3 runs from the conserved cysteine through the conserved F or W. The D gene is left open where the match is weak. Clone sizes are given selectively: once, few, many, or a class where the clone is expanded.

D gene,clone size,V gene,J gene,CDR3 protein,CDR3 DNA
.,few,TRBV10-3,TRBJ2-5,CAISAGEETQYF,TGTGCCATCAGTGCCGGGGAAGAGACCCAGTACTTC
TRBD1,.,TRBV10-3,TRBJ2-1,CAIRADRGNYNEQFF,TGTGCCATCAGGGCCGACAGGGGAAACTACAATGAGCAGTTCTTC
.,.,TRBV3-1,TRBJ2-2,CASSEGGWYTGELFF,TGTGCCAGCAGCGAGGGCGGGTGGTATACCGGGGAGCTGTTTTTT
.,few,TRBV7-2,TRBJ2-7,CASSPETGQYEQYF,TGTGCCAGCAGCCCTGAAACCGGACAGTACGAGCAGTACTTC
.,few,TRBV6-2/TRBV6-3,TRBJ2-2,CASSYNGPGELFF,TGTGCCAGCAGTTATAATGGTCCCGGGGAGCTGTTTTTT
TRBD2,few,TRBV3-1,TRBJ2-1,CASSQEASGPYNEQFF,TGTGCCAGCAGCCAAGAGGCTAGCGGGCCGTACAATGAGCAGTTCTTC
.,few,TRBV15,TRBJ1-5,CATSRGEAGNQPQHF,TGTGCCACCAGCAGAGGAGAGGCAGGGAATCAGCCCCAGCATTTT
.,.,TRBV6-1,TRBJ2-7,CASGTLTYEQYF,TGTGCCAGTGGGACACTAACCTACGAGCAGTACTTC
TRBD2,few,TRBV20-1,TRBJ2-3,CSASSPLAGSTDTQYF,TGCAGTGCTAGTTCTCCCCTAGCGGGCAGCACAGATACGCAGTATTTT
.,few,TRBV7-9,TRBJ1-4,CASSLNGPGKLFF,TGTGCCAGCAGCTTAAACGGCCCTGGAAAACTGTTTTTT
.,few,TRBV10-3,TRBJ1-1,CAISGILNTEAFF,TGTGCCATCAGTGGGATACTGAACACTGAAGCTTTCTTT
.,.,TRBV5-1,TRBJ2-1,CASSQGGRLLSYNEQFF,TGCGCCAGCAGCCAAGGGGGGCGGCTACTCTCCTACAATGAGCAGTTCTTC
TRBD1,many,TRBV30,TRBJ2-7,CAAGSGTDYEQYF,TGTGCCGCTGGATCGGGGACAGACTACGAGCAGTACTTC
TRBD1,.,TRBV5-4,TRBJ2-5,CASSSPRDREETQYF,TGTGCCAGCAGCTCCCCCCGCGACAGGGAAGAGACCCAGTACTTC
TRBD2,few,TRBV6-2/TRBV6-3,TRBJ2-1,CASSYSSGAYNEQFF,TGTGCCAGCAGTTACTCTAGCGGGGCCTACAATGAGCAGTTCTTC
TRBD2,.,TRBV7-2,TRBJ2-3,CASSQESSGVVWDTQYF,TGTGCCAGCAGCCAAGAGAGTAGCGGGGTCGTTTGGGATACGCAGTATTTT
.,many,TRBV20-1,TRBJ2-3,CSAPDSNTDTQYF,TGCAGTGCTCCGGACAGCAATACAGATACGCAGTATTTT
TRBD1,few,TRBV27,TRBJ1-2,CASSIDREGYYGYTF,TGTGCCAGCAGTATCGACAGGGAGGGGTACTATGGCTACACCTTC
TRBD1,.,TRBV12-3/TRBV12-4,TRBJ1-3,CASSFSVPGQSLIVSGNTIYF,TGTGCCAGCAGTTTTTCTGTCCCGGGACAGTCCTTAATTGTCTCTGGAAACACCATATATTTT
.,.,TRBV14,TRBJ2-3,CASSPGRDTQYF,TGTGCCAGCAGCCCAGGCAGGGATACGCAGTATTTT
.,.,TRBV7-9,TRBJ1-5,CASSLGGVDSNQPQHF,TGTGCCAGCAGCTTAGGGGGGGTTGATAGCAATCAGCCCCAGCATTTT
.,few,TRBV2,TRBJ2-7,CATKRWGQASYEQYF,TGTGCCACCAAGAGGTGGGGTCAAGCTTCCTACGAGCAGTACTTC
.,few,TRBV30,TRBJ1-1,CAWSVDLNTEAFF,TGTGCCTGGAGTGTAGATTTGAACACTGAAGCTTTCTTT
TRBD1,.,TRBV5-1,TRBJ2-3,CASSGGLITDTQYF,TGCGCCAGCTCAGGGGGCCTAATCACAGATACGCAGTATTTT
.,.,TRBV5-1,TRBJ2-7,CASSLALDEQYF,TGCGCCAGCAGCTTGGCTCTGGATGAGCAGTACTTC
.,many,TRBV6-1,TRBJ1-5,CASRTSVYSNQPQHF,TGTGCCAGCAGAACATCGGTTTATAGCAATCAGCCCCAGCATTTT
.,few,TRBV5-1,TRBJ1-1,CASSWDPWGTEAFF,TGCGCCAGCAGCTGGGACCCCTGGGGAACTGAAGCTTTCTTT
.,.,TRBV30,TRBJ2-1,CAWSVTNRARQFF,TGTGCCTGGAGTGTAACCAATCGGGCTAGGCAGTTCTTC
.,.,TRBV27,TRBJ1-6,CASKGPNSPLHF,TGTGCCAGCAAGGGGCCCAATTCACCCCTCCACTTT
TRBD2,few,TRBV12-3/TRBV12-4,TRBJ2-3,CASSLDSRGGSTDTQYF,TGTGCCAGCAGTTTAGATTCGCGGGGGGGAAGCACAGATACGCAGTATTTT
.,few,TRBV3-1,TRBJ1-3,CASSQTGTSGNTIYF,TGTGCCAGCAGCCAAACAGGGACCTCTGGAAACACCATATATTTT
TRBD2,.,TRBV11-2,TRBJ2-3,CASSVRLAASSTDTQYF,TGTGCCAGCAGCGTCAGACTAGCAGCCTCTAGCACAGATACGCAGTATTTT
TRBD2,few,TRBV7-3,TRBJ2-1,CASSRTGTSKFEQFF,TGTGCCAGCAGCCGGACCGGGACTAGCAAGTTTGAGCAGTTCTTC
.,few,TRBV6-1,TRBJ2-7,CASERSPFEQYF,TGTGCCAGCGAGCGTAGCCCCTTCGAGCAGTACTTC
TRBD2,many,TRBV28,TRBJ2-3,CASSSGTSGRGLDTQYF,TGTGCCAGCAGTAGCGGGACTAGCGGGAGGGGGCTTGATACGCAGTATTTT
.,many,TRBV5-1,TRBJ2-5,CASSFQETQYF,TGTGCCAGCAGCTTCCAAGAGACCCAGTACTTC
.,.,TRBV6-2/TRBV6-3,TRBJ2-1,CASSATPPIRGNEQFF,TGTGCCAGCAGTGCCACCCCCCCAATCCGAGGCAATGAGCAGTTCTTC
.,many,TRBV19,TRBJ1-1,CASSTRSRNPEAFF,TGTGCCAGTAGTACCCGGTCGAGGAATCCTGAAGCTTTCTTT
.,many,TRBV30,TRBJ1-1,CAWSRAANTEAFF,TGTGCCTGGAGTAGGGCAGCGAACACTGAAGCTTTCTTT
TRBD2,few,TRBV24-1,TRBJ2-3,CATSEDRDGSGREPTRATDTQYF,TGTGCCACCAGTGAGGACAGGGATGGGAGCGGGAGGGAGCCCACACGGGCCACAGATACGCAGTATTTT
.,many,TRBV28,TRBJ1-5,CASSLAGRYNQPQHF,TGTGCCAGCAGTTTGGCAGGGAGATACAATCAGCCCCAGCATTTT
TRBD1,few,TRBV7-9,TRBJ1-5,CASSPRTGASNQPQHF,TGTGCCAGCAGCCCCCGGACAGGGGCTAGCAATCAGCCCCAGCATTTT
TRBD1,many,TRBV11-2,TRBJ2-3,CASSHWTGRPVGTQYF,TGTGCCAGCAGCCACTGGACAGGGCGCCCCGTTGGTACGCAGTATTTT
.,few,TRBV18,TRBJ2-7,CASSPAASSSYEQYF,TGTGCCAGCTCACCGGCAGCGTCCAGCTCCTACGAGCAGTACTTC
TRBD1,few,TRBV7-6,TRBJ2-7,CASSGAGGEQYF,TGTGCCAGCAGCGGAGCAGGGGGCGAGCAGTACTTC
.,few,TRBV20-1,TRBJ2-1,CSAPAGASYNEQFF,TGCAGTGCTCCTGCAGGGGCCTCCTACAATGAGCAGTTCTTC
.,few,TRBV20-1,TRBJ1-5,CSAVRGSSNQPQHF,TGCAGTGCTGTGCGTGGGTCGAGCAATCAGCCCCAGCATTTT
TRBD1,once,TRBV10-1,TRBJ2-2,CASSEGTVTGELFF,TGCGCCAGCAGTGAAGGGACAGTCACCGGGGAGCTGTTTTTT
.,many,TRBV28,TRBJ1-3,CASSSGGSGNTIYF,TGTGCCAGCAGTTCGGGGGGTTCTGGAAACACCATATATTTT